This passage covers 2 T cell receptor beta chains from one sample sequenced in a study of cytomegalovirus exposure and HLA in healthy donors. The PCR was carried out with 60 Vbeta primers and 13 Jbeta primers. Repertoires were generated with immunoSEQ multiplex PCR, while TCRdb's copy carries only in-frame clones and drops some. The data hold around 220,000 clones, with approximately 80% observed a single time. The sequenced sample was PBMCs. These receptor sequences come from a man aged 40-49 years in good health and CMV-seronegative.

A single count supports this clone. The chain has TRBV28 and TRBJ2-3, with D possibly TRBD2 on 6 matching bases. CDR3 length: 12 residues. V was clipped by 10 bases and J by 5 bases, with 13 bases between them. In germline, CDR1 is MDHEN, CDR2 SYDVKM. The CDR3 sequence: CATVAAGDTQYF. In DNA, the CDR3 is TGTGCCACCGTAGCGGCGGGAGATACGCAGTATTTT. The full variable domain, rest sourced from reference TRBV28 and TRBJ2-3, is DVKVTQSSRYLVKRTGEKVFLECVQDMDHENMFWYRQDPGLGLRLIYFSYDVKMKEKGDIPEGYSVSREKKERFSLILESASTNQTSMYLCATVAAGDTQYFGPGTRLTVL.

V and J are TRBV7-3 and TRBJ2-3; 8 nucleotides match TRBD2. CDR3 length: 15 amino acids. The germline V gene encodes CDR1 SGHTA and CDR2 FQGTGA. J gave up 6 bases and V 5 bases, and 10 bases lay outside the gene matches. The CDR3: CASSITGGGRDTQYF. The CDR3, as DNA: TGTGCCAGCAGCATTACTGGCGGGGGGCGGGATACGCAGTATTTT.